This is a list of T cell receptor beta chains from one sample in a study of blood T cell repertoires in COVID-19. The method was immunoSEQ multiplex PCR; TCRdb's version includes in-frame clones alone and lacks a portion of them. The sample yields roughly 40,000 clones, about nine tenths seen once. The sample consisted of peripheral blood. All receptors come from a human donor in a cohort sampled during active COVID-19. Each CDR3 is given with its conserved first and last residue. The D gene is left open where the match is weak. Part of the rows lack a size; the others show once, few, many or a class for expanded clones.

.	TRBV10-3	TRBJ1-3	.	TGTGCCATCAGTGATAGGCCAGGCAACACCATATATTTT	CAISDRPGNTIYF
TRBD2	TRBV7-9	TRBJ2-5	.	TGTGCCAGCAGCTTAAGGCTAGCGGACTTACAAGAGACCCAGTACTTC	CASSLRLADLQETQYF
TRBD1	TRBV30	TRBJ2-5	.	TGTGCCTGGAAACCGACAGGGCATTTGGCCCAGTACTTC	CAWKPTGHLAQYF
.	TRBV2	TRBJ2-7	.	TGTGCCAGCAGTTATCAGACAGGCGGTAGCAAGCAGTACTTC	CASSYQTGGSKQYF
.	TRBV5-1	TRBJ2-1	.	TGCGCCAGCAGCTTTACTCTAGCCCGCAATGAGCAGTTCTTC	CASSFTLARNEQFF
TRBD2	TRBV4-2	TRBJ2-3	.	TGTGCCAGCAGCCAAGATACTAGCGGGGGTGGCACAGATACGCAGTATTTT	CASSQDTSGGGTDTQYF
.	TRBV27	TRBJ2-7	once	TGTGCCACCCAGGTGGGGGCGCGTGAGCAGTACTTC	CATQVGAREQYF
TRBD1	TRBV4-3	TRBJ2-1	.	TGCGCCAGCAGCCAAGCTCCCAGTTCGGGACAGATCTACAATGAGCAGTTCTTC	CASSQAPSSGQIYNEQFF
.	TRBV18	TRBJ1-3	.	TGTGCCAGCTCCCTCGACATGATCTCTGGAAACACCATATATTTT	CASSLDMISGNTIYF
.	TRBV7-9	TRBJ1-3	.	TGTGCCAGCAGCGCGGGGGGGATCGCTGGAAACACCATATATTTT	CASSAGGIAGNTIYF
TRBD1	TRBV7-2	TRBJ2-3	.	TGTGCCAGCAGCTCTACAGGGGCACTGAGCACAGATACGCAGTATTTT	CASSSTGALSTDTQYF
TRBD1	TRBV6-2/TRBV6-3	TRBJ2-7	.	TGTGCCAGCAGTTCACAGGGGGCTTTCTACGAGCAGTACTTC	CASSSQGAFYEQYF
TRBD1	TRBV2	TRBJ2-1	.	TGTGCCAGCAGTGATAGTCAGGGGGCCTCCTACAATGAGCAGTTCTTC	CASSDSQGASYNEQFF
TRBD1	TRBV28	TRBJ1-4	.	TGTGCCAGCAGCGGGACAGGGGGCTTGAAAAAACTGTTTTTT	CASSGTGGLKKLFF
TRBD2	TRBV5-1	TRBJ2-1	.	TGCGCCAGCAGCCTAGGACTAGCGGGAGGGTCCGGCAATGAGCAGTTCTTC	CASSLGLAGGSGNEQFF
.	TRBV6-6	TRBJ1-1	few	TGTGCCAGCAATATGGGAGGGAACACTGAAGCTTTCTTT	CASNMGGNTEAFF
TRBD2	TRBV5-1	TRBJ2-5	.	TGCGCCAGCAGCTCCAGGACTAGCGGGAGTCAGACCCAGTACTTC	CASSSRTSGSQTQYF
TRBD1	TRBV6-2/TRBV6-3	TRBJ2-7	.	TGTGCCAGCAGTTACGGACAGGGGGTCGACGAGCAGTACTTC	CASSYGQGVDEQYF
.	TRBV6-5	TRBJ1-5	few	TGTGCCAGCGAAAACGGAGGATGGGGTCAGCCCCAGCATTTT	CASENGGWGQPQHF
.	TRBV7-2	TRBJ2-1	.	TGTGCCAGCAGCTTACGACGGGGCTCCTACAATGAGCAGTTCTTC	CASSLRRGSYNEQFF
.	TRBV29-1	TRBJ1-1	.	TGCAGCGTTGTCTCAGGTATGAACACTGAAGCTTTCTTT	CSVVSGMNTEAFF
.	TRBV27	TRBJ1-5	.	TGTGCCAGCAGTTTTGGAGTTTACAATCAGCCCCAGCATTTT	CASSFGVYNQPQHF
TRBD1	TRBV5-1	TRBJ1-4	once	TGCGCCAGCAGCTTGGGACAGGGGGCGGAAAAACTGTTTTTT	CASSLGQGAEKLFF
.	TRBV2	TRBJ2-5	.	TGTGCCAGCAGTGAGGGGCAGGGTCCCGTAGAGACCCAGTACTTC	CASSEGQGPVETQYF
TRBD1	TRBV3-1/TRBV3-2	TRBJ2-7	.	TGTGCCAGCAGCCCGGGGACAGGTGGCGAGCAGTACTTC	CASSPGTGGEQYF
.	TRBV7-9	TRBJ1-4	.	TGTGCCAGCAGCTGGAGTGGGACTAATGAAAAACTGTTTTTT	CASSWSGTNEKLFF
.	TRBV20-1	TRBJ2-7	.	TGCAGTGCTAGTGGGGACACTGCGTGGGAGCAGTACTTC	CSASGDTAWEQYF
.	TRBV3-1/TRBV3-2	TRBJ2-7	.	TGTGCCAGCAGCCCCCTAAAGGTCGCGCGGGTCAAAGAGGAGCAGTACTTC	CASSPLKVARVKEEQYF
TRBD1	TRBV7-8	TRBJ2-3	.	TGTGCCAGCAGCTCCCTGGGCGCCGGGACAGGGGAAGATACGCAGTATTTT	CASSSLGAGTGEDTQYF
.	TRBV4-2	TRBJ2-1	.	TGTGCCAGCAGCCAAGAGGGGCATAATTCGTACAATGAGCAGTTCTTC	CASSQEGHNSYNEQFF
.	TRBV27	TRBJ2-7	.	TGTGCCAGCAGCAGCAGGGAATACGAGCAGTACTTC	CASSSREYEQYF
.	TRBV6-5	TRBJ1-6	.	TGTGCCAGCAGCCGAGACGGGGGTCGGAATTCACCCCTCCACTTT	CASSRDGGRNSPLHF
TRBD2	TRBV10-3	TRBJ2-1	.	TGTGCCATCAGTCCCTTTCGAGCGGGGGCCGGGAATGAGCAGTTCTTC	CAISPFRAGAGNEQFF
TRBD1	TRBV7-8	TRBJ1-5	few	TGTGCCAGCAGCTTAGAAACAGGGGGTAAGGGTCAGCCCCAGCATTTT	CASSLETGGKGQPQHF
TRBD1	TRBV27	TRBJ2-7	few	TGTGCCAGCAGGTACAGGGGGCGCCTGGACGAGCAGTACTTC	CASRYRGRLDEQYF
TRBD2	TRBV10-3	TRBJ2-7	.	TGTGCCATCAGTGAGCCCGATCGAGCGGGATACGAGCAGTACTTC	CAISEPDRAGYEQYF
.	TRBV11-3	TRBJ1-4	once	TGTGCCAGCAACGGGAACCCTAATGAAAAACTGTTTTTT	CASNGNPNEKLFF
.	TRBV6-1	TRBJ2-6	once	TGTGCCAGCAGTGAAGTACAGGGGGGGCCAAGGGGCCTGACTTTC	CASSEVQGGPRGLTF
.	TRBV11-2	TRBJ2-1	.	TGTGCCAGCATCCAATACCCGAGCTCCTACAATGAGCAGTTCTTC	CASIQYPSSYNEQFF
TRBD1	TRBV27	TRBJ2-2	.	TGTGCCAGCACCCCAGGGGACAGGTACACCGGGGAGCTGTTTTTT	CASTPGDRYTGELFF
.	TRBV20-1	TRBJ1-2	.	TGCAGTGCTACAGGGGCCGGTGGCTACACCTTC	CSATGAGGYTF
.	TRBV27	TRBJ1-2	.	TGTGCCAGCAGTTCCCAAGGACGCGGGGGCTACACCTTC	CASSSQGRGGYTF
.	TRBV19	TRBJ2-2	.	TGTGCCAGTAGGATACACGGGGAGCTGTTTTTT	CASRIHGELFF
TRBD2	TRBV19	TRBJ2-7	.	TGTGCCAGTAGTATCGCCCCGGGGGGCTACGAGCAGTACTTC	CASSIAPGGYEQYF
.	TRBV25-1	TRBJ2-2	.	TGTGCCAGCAGTGAATTCCGGGGTGGGAACACCGGGGAGCTGTTTTTT	CASSEFRGGNTGELFF